Listed here are 7 T cell receptor beta chains from one sample, sequenced in a study of T cells in localized non-small cell lung cancer. Sequencing was performed with immunoSEQ multiplex PCR; in TCRdb, only in-frame clones are kept and a portion is missing. Here the sample spans 20,000 to 30,000 clones, less than 90% being singletons. The source was peripheral blood, collected before any cancer treatment. The receptors shown here come from a female donor at least 60 years old with stage I lung adenocarcinoma.

The chain employs TRBV19 and TRBJ1-1, with D unresolved. The CDR3 is 12 residues long. V was pared by 10 bases and J by 12 bases, with 21 bases between. Germline values: CDR1 LNHDA, CDR2 SQIVND (reference sequence). The CDR3 loop reads CATDYRNLRTFF. CDR3 bases: TGTGCCACCGATTACCGGAATCTGAGAACTTTCTTT.

The V gene is TRBV5-8, the J gene TRBJ1-5, with D possibly matching TRBD1 (5 bases). Germline CDR1 SGHTS, CDR2 YDEGEE. V was cut by 0 bases and J by 0 bases, with 7 bases left in between. The CDR3 is 15 amino acids. The CDR3 region has the DNA TGTGCCAGCAGCTTGGCGGGGGATAGCAATCAGCCCCAGCATTTT. Its protein is CASSLAGDSNQPQHF.

The chain joins TRBV30 to TRBJ1-2; 10 nucleotides line up with TRBD1. Germline V gene sequence: CDR1 GTSNPN, CDR2 SVGIG (reference sequence). J gave up 8 bases and V 3 bases, and 9 bases lay outside the gene matches. The CDR3 loop spans 14 amino acids. CDR3 sequence: CAWSPGQGSGGYTF. In nucleotides, the CDR3 is TGTGCCTGGAGCCCGGGACAGGGGTCGGGGGGCTACACCTTC. The complete variable domain, with remaining parts taken from reference TRBV30 and TRBJ1-2, reads SQTIHQWPATLVQPVGSPLSLECTVEGTSNPNLYWYRQAAGRGLQLLFYSVGIGQISSEVPQNLSASRPQDRQFILSSKKLLLSDSGFYLCAWSPGQGSGGYTFGSGTRLTVV.

J is TRBJ1-2 and V is TRBV5-1; D remains unclear. V was pared by 1 base and J by 5 bases, with 9 bases between. Per germline, CDR1 SGHRS and CDR2 YFSETQ. This CDR3 contains 13 residues. CDR3 in amino acids: CASSLQEQYGYTF. In DNA, the CDR3 is TGCGCCAGCAGCTTGCAGGAGCAATATGGCTACACCTTC.

The chain couples TRBV29-1 to TRBJ1-4, with 12 bases lining up with TRBD1. The germline V gene has CDR1 SQVTM and CDR2 ANQGSEA. V lost 7 bases, J lost 7 bases, and 4 bases stayed unmatched. This CDR3 has 13 residues. CDR3 coding DNA: TGCAGCGGGGGACAGGGGGCGGGTGAAAAACTGTTTTTT. Its translation: CSGGQGAGEKLFF.

This clone showed up just once. The chain employs TRBV5-4 and TRBJ2-1, with 7 positions matching TRBD1. Germline V gene data show CDR1 as SGHNT and CDR2 as YYREEE (reference sequence). V was clipped by 3 bases and J by 10 bases; unmatched bases: 13. The CDR3 totals 15 residues. DNA of the CDR3: TGTGCCAGCAGCTCCACCGGGACAGAAGTAGGGGAGCAGTTCTTC. This sequence encodes CASSSTGTEVGEQFF.

The chain links TRBV19 to TRBJ2-5; maybe TRBD2 (6 bases). CDR1 is LNHDA and CDR2 is SQIVND in the germline V gene (reference sequence). The CDR3 is 15 residues long. Deletions cut 5 bases from V and 4 bases from J, with 17 bases between. CDR3 sequence reads: CASSARTGGAETQYF. DNA of the CDR3: TGTGCCAGTAGTGCACGGACCGGAGGGGCAGAGACCCAGTACTTC.